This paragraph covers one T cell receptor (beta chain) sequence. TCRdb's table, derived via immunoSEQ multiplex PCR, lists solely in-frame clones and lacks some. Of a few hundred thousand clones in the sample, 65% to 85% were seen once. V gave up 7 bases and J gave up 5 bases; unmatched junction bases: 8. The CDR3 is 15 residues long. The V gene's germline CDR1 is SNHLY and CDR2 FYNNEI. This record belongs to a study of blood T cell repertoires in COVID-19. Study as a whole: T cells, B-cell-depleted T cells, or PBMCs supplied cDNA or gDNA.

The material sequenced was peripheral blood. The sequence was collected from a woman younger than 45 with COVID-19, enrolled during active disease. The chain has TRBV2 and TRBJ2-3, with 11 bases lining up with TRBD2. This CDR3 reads CASTSGGQPEDTQYF. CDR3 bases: TGTGCCAGCACTAGCGGGGGGCAGCCCGAAGATACGCAGTATTTT.